Sequencing of this T cell receptor (beta chain) was carried out in a study of blood T cells in healthy people across ages. Points from the study as a whole: Since the PBMCs were unsorted, naive and antigen-experienced cells could not be conclusively compared. Naive CD4+ cells and diversity were both higher in long-lived donors than in aged donors.

There were at least 5.5 micrograms of total RNA extracted from every sample. A few counts support this clonotype. What it binds is not known. CDR1 is DFQATT and CDR2 is SNEGSKA in the germline V gene (reference sequence). This CDR3 has 12 residues. Trimming removed 5 bases from V and 10 bases from J, with 15 bases in between. Through a sample-barcoded 5' primer and a J-beta primer mix, a second PCR was run for about 6 to 12 cycles. MiXCR, run by TCRdb on the 5' RACE reads, gives a single entry per CDR3 protein. The sample holds approximately 800,000 distinct CDR3 sequences, roughly 46% seen once. The sequenced sample consisted of blood. This sequence joins TRBV20-1 and TRBJ1-5; D ambiguous. This receptor was identified in a man at least 80 years old in good health. CDR3 sequence (DNA): TGCAGTGCTGGACTGGGAGGAGATCCCCAGCATTTT. Amino acid sequence: CSAGLGGDPQHF.